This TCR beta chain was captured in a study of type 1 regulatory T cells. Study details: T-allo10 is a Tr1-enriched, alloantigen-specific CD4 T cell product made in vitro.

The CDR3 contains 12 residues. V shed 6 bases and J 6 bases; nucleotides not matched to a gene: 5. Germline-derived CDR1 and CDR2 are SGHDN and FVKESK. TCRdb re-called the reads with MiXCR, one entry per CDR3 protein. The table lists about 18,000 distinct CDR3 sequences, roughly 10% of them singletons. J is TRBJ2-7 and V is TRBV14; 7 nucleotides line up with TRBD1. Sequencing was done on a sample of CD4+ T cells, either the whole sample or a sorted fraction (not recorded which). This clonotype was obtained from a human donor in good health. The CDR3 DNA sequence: TGTGCCAGCAGTCCGAAGGGGGCCGAGCAGTACTTC. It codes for CASSPKGAEQYF.